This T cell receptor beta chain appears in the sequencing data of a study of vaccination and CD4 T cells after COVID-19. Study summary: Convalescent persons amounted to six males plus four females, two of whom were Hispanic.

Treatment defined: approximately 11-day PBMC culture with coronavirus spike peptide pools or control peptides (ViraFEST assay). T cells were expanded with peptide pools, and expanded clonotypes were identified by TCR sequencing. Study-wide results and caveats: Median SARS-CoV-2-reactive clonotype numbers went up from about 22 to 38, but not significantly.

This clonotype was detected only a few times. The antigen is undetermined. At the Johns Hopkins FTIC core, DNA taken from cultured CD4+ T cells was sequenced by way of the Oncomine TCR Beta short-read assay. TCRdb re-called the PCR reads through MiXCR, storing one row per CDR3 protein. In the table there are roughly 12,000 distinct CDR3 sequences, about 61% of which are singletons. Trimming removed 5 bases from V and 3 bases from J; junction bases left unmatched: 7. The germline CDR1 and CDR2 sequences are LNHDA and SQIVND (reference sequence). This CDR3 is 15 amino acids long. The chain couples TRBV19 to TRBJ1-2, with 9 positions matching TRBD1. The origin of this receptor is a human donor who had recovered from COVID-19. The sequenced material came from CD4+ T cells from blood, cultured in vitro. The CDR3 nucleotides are TGTGCCAGTAGTCCACGCAGGACAGGGGACTATGGCTACACCTTC. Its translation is CASSPRRTGDYGYTF.